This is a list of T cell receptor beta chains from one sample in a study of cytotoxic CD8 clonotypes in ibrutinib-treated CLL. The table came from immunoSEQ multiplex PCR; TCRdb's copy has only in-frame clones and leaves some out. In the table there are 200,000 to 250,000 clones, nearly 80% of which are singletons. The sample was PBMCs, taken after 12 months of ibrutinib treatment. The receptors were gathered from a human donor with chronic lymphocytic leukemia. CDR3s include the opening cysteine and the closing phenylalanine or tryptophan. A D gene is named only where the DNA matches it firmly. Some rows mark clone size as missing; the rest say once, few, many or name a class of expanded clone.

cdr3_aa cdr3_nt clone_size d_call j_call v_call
CASSPPGVEKLFF TGCGCCAGCAGCCCACCGGGGGTTGAAAAACTGTTTTTT . . TRBJ1-4 TRBV5-1
CASSILGTASPATNEKLFF TGTGCCAGCTCTATTCTTGGGACAGCTAGCCCTGCAACTAATGAAAAACTGTTTTTT . TRBD1 TRBJ1-4 TRBV2
CASSTRTGNEQFF TGTGCCAGCAGTACAAGGACAGGGAATGAGCAGTTCTTC . TRBD1 TRBJ2-1 TRBV27
CASRIRGDDSPLHF TGCGCCAGCCGAATTCGAGGGGATGATTCACCCCTCCACTTT . . TRBJ1-6 TRBV23-1
CASSEDPSSGSGAGAKNIQYF TGTGCCAGCAGCGAAGACCCTTCTAGCGGGAGTGGCGCAGGAGCCAAAAACATTCAGTACTTC . TRBD2 TRBJ2-4 TRBV2
CASSIPSRWGIQYF TGTGCCAGTAGTATACCTTCAAGGTGGGGGATTCAGTACTTC . . TRBJ2-4 TRBV19
CASSEPARTGLSYNEQFF TGCGCCAGCAGTGAGCCCGCCCGAACAGGGCTCTCCTACAATGAGCAGTTCTTC . . TRBJ2-1 TRBV10-2
CASSLSQGSSGNTIYF TGTGCCAGTAGTTTATCACAGGGATCCTCTGGAAACACCATATATTTT few . TRBJ1-3 TRBV19
CASRPGTSSEQFF TGTGCCAGCAGGCCCGGGACTAGCAGTGAGCAGTTCTTC . TRBD2 TRBJ2-1 TRBV5-4
CATGGGTGDTLGELFF TGTGCCACAGGAGGGGGGACAGGGGACACCCTCGGGGAGCTGTTTTTT . TRBD1 TRBJ2-2 TRBV19
CATSRAGKTTGPLGYTF TGTGCCACCAGCAGAGCCGGGAAAACAACAGGGCCTCTCGGCTACACCTTC . . TRBJ1-2 TRBV15
CASKRETYEQYF TGTGCCAGCAAGAGGGAAACCTACGAGCAGTACTTC once . TRBJ2-7 TRBV28
CASSFRAGNTIYF TGTGCCAGCAGCTTCAGGGCTGGAAACACCATATATTTT . . TRBJ1-3 TRBV5-6
CSAEKGYEQYF TGCAGTGCAGAGAAGGGTTACGAGCAGTACTTC . . TRBJ2-7 TRBV20-1
CASRSVADTQYF TGTGCCAGCAGGAGCGTTGCAGATACGCAGTATTTT . . TRBJ2-3 TRBV27
CASSVGGRISYEQYF TGTGCCAGCAGCGTGGGCGGGCGCATCTCCTACGAGCAGTACTTC . . TRBJ2-7 TRBV9
CASSLGTSGLDEQFF TGCGCCAGCAGCTTGGGGACTAGCGGGTTGGATGAGCAGTTCTTC . TRBD2 TRBJ2-1 TRBV5-1
CASSWVGTDDEKLFF TGTGCCAGCAGCTGGGTGGGGACAGATGATGAAAAACTGTTTTTT . TRBD1 TRBJ1-4 TRBV7-9
CASKGSGYEQYF TGTGCCAGTAAAGGTAGCGGCTACGAGCAGTACTTC once . TRBJ2-7 TRBV19
CASRQEREYGYTF TGTGCCAGCAGGCAGGAGAGGGAGTATGGCTACACCTTC few . TRBJ1-2 TRBV2
CASSDHIGYNEQFF TGCGCCAGCAGTGATCACATAGGGTACAATGAGCAGTTCTTC . . TRBJ2-1 TRBV10-2
CASSKRAASGELFF TGTGCCAGCAGTAAGCGCGCAGCCTCCGGGGAGCTGTTTTTT . . TRBJ2-2 TRBV5-6
CASSLVASASYEQYF TGTGCCAGCAGCTTAGTCGCTAGCGCCTCCTACGAGCAGTACTTC . . TRBJ2-7 TRBV7-9
CASSLGSGGPASTDTQYF TGTGCCAGCAGCTTGGGTTCGGGGGGGCCTGCTAGCACAGATACGCAGTATTTT . TRBD2 TRBJ2-3 TRBV5-4
CASSPGQANTEAFF TGTGCCAGCAGCCCCGGACAGGCGAACACTGAAGCTTTCTTT . TRBD1 TRBJ1-1 TRBV7-6
CASRLGVYSNQPQHF TGTGCCAGCAGGCTCGGGGTTTATAGCAATCAGCCCCAGCATTTT . . TRBJ1-5 TRBV6-5
CASTRDRGGRQPQHF TGTGCCAGCACCCGGGACAGGGGAGGTAGACAGCCCCAGCATTTT few TRBD1 TRBJ1-5 TRBV6-1
CASRGSENTEAFF TGCGCCAGCAGGGGGAGCGAGAACACTGAAGCTTTCTTT once . TRBJ1-1 TRBV5-1
CASSEVPGNTGELFF TGTGCCAGCAGTGAAGTACCCGGAAACACCGGGGAGCTGTTTTTT . . TRBJ2-2 TRBV2
CASTISRGGTVTQYF TGTGCCAGCACCATTAGTCGGGGTGGGACGGTTACGCAGTATTTT . . TRBJ2-3 TRBV11-2
CASSPGGGGKTSEAFF TGTGCCAGCTCGCCCGGAGGAGGAGGGAAAACTTCTGAAGCTTTCTTT . . TRBJ1-1 TRBV5-4
CASSSTASGVDTQYF TGTGCCAGCAGCTCAACCGCTAGCGGTGTAGATACGCAGTATTTT . TRBD2 TRBJ2-3 TRBV7-3
CASSSGFYGYTF TGTGCCAGCAGCTCAGGTTTCTATGGCTACACCTTC . . TRBJ1-2 TRBV7-2
CASSDQIRTPDSTDTQYF TGTGCCAGCAGCGACCAAATTCGGACACCAGACAGCACAGATACGCAGTATTTT . . TRBJ2-3 TRBV9
CASSKHGDRGEETQYF TGCGCCAGCAGTAAGCATGGGGACCGGGGGGAAGAGACCCAGTACTTC . TRBD2 TRBJ2-5 TRBV10-2
CAEGGWSDTQYF TGTGCCGAGGGGGGTTGGTCAGATACGCAGTATTTT once . TRBJ2-3 TRBV5-4
CASSLLAGGTNEKLFF TGTGCCAGCAGCTTGCTGGCAGGGGGTACTAATGAAAAACTGTTTTTT . TRBD1 TRBJ1-4 TRBV5-4
CSASLAGELFF TGCAGTGCCTCGCTTGCCGGGGAGCTGTTTTTT . . TRBJ2-2 TRBV20-1
CASSLGQGVYNEQFF TGCGCCAGCAGCTTGGGGCAGGGGGTATACAATGAGCAGTTCTTC . TRBD1 TRBJ2-1 TRBV5-1
CAWRVTGTYGYTF TGTGCCTGGAGGGTTACAGGGACCTATGGCTACACCTTC . . TRBJ1-2 TRBV30
CASSPPTDYEQYF TGTGCCAGCTCACCACCAACCGACTACGAGCAGTACTTC . . TRBJ2-7 TRBV18
CASSQDTPLGREYSYEQYF TGTGCCAGCAGCCAAGATACCCCCCTTGGGCGGGAGTACTCCTACGAGCAGTACTTC . TRBD2 TRBJ2-7 TRBV4-2
CARGLAGGRTDTQYF TGTGCCAGAGGACTAGCGGGAGGCCGCACAGATACGCAGTATTTT . TRBD2 TRBJ2-3 TRBV2
CASQGGRGRREQYF TGTGCCAGCCAGGGGGGGAGGGGGCGGCGGGAGCAGTACTTC . . TRBJ2-7 TRBV27
CASSLTDYGYTF TGTGCCAGCAGTTTGACAGACTATGGCTACACCTTC . . TRBJ1-2 TRBV28
CASSRMGGRMAGELFF TGTGCCAGTAGTAGGATGGGAGGAAGGATGGCCGGGGAGCTGTTTTTT . . TRBJ2-2 TRBV19
CASSEGITDTQYF TGTGCCAGCAGTGAGGGTATCACAGATACGCAGTATTTT . . TRBJ2-3 TRBV11-3
CASSLEVAGDEQYF TGTGCCAGCAGCTTGGAGGTAGCGGGGGATGAGCAGTACTTC few TRBD2 TRBJ2-7 TRBV5-4
CASSQGQYTEAFF TGCGCCAGCAGCCAGGGACAGTACACTGAAGCTTTCTTT . TRBD1 TRBJ1-1 TRBV4-1
CSVDTLGADIQYF TGCAGCGTTGACACCCTTGGAGCGGACATTCAGTACTTC . . TRBJ2-4 TRBV29-1
CASSERDRSYGYTF TGTGCCAGTAGTGAACGGGACAGATCCTATGGCTACACCTTC . TRBD1 TRBJ1-2 TRBV19
CASSQMGGVNTEAFF TGCGCCAGCAGCCAGATGGGCGGAGTAAACACTGAAGCTTTCTTT . . TRBJ1-1 TRBV4-1
CASGGTYQETQYF TGTGCCAGCGGGGGGACTTACCAAGAGACCCAGTACTTC . . TRBJ2-5 TRBV6-1
CASSSYSYEQYF TGTGCCAGCAGTTCCTACAGCTACGAGCAGTACTTC . . TRBJ2-7 TRBV6-6